This note documents a single T cell receptor (beta chain) sequence. This entry is derived from a study of quantifying T cell responses using KT2 cells. Across the whole study: Reverse transcription used primers in the TCR alpha and beta constant regions.

Unmatched junction bases numbered 6, after V lost 6 bases and J lost 2 bases. This CDR3 region has 14 residues. A single-stranded UMI oligo with SP2 sequence was ligated to cDNA 3' ends. First-round PCR used 4 cycles and beta primers RC1.1 and RC1.2 covering TRBC1 and TRBC2. TCRdb passed the UMI-ligation and nested PCR reads through MiXCR, listing each CDR3 protein once. The sample lists over 55,000 distinct CDR3 sequences; roughly 12% were seen once. This receptor was taken from a human donor. The material sequenced was PBMCs spiked with cells of the T cell clone KT2. This chain uses TRBV12-3 or TRBV12-4 with TRBJ1-2, with 7 bases that match TRBD1. The CDR3 sequence: CASSPAGGNYGYTF. The CDR3 nucleotides are TGTGCCAGCAGCCCGGCAGGGGGGAACTATGGCTACACCTTC.